These 20 T cell receptor beta chains originate from one sample sequenced in a study of T cell repertoires in cytomegalovirus infection. TCRdb fed the reads into MiXCR, producing one record per CDR3 protein. Found here are fewer than 400,000 distinct CDR3 sequences, around 18% of them singletons; the top ten hold 8.7%. The material sequenced was PBMCs. These TCRs come from a human donor in good health (CMV status not recorded). Some clones in this sample may be carry-over from other donors' samples.

This clonotype occurred many times. The rearrangement links TRBV7-6 to TRBJ2-1; D not resolved. Trimming left V 1 base short and J 0 bases short, with 7 bases between. CDR1 and CDR2 (germline): SGHVS, FNYEAQ. The CDR3 is 15 residues long. Here the CDR3 reads CASSLEVGSYNEQFF. CDR3 DNA sequence: TGTGCCAGCAGCTTAGAAGTGGGCTCCTACAATGAGCAGTTCTTC.

The rearrangement joins TRBV10-3 to TRBJ1-6; 7 bases align to TRBD1. The J segment lost 8 bases and the V segment lost 3 bases, leaving 7 bases of the junction unmatched. Looked up from germline, CDR1 is ENHRY and CDR2 is SYGVKD. CDR3 size: 15 residues. The DNA of the CDR3 is TGTGCCATCAGTGAATCACAGGGGTCTGATTCACCCCTCCACTTT. This codes for CAISESQGSDSPLHF.

V and J are TRBV20-1 and TRBJ2-3; TRBD2 matches at 10 bases. The V and J ends lost 3 bases and 3 bases, in that order; junction bases with no gene match: 6. The CDR3 extends over 15 amino acids. CDR1 is DFQATT, CDR2 SNEGSKA, per germline (reference sequence). The CDR3 is CSASEASGGTDTQYF. For the CDR3, the DNA is TGCAGTGCTAGTGAGGCTAGCGGGGGAACAGATACGCAGTATTTT.

This clonotype was observed at least ten times. V usage is TRBV7-2 and J usage is TRBJ1-3; D call uncertain. This CDR3 contains 13 residues. The germline V gene encodes CDR1 SGHTA and CDR2 FQGNSA. V gave up 5 bases and J gave up 0 bases, with 5 bases separating them. The CDR3 nucleotides read TGTGCCAGCAGCCTCCCCTCTGGAAACACCATATATTTT. Protein product: CASSLPSGNTIYF.

This clonotype was seen repeatedly, ten times or more. The chain has TRBV11-3 and TRBJ2-5; 9 nucleotides line up with TRBD2. Losses at the gene ends were 4 bases for V and 0 bases for J; bases not matched to a gene: 3. The CDR3 is 15 amino acids. Per germline, CDR1 SGHNT and CDR2 YENEEA. The CDR3: CASSSGLANQETQYF. DNA for the CDR3: TGTGCCAGCAGCTCGGGACTAGCCAACCAAGAGACCCAGTACTTC.

This clonotype was detected only a few times. This chain joins TRBV18 and TRBJ2-4; 9 bases line up with TRBD2. Germline lookup yields CDR1 KGHSH and CDR2 LQKENI. This CDR3 is built from 16 residues. V lost 5 bases and J lost 6; bases outside the gene matches: 11. The CDR3 loop is CASSDRRGGRGNIQYF. In nucleotides, the CDR3 is TGTGCCAGCTCAGACCGGCGGGGGGGCCGGGGAAACATTCAGTACTTC.

The gene calls are TRBV28 and TRBJ2-2; no definite D call. This CDR3 is 13 amino acids long. The V end was cut by 6 bases, the J end by 7 bases, with 12 bases between. The germline gives CDR1 MDHEN, CDR2 SYDVKM. CDR3 sequence reads: CASRYPISGELFF. DNA of the CDR3: TGTGCCAGCAGGTACCCGATTAGCGGGGAGCTGTTTTTT.

Concerning this clonotype itself: This clone may be a read error of a much larger clone one base away. The V and J genes are TRBV7-2 and TRBJ2-5; D not certain. Germline V gene data show CDR1 as SGHTA and CDR2 as FQGNSA. The CDR3 has 14 residues. DNA of the CDR3: TGTGCCAGCAGCTTAGTGTCGGTACAAGAGACCCGGTACTTC. Protein: CASSLVSVQETRYF.

The chain recombines TRBV7-6 with TRBJ2-5, with 9 nucleotides matching TRBD2. V was clipped by 7 bases and J by 5 bases; unmatched bases: 17. Germline CDR1 and CDR2: SGHVS and FNYEAQ. This CDR3 contains 17 residues. The CDR3 DNA is TGTGCCAGCACCCCCCTCGCTGGCGGGAGGGCGTGTGAGACCCAGTACTTC. Translating it yields CASTPLAGGRACETQYF.

As for this clonotype: The junction departs from the called germline gene at one end, perhaps through a read error. This rearrangement joins TRBV4-1 to TRBJ2-2; 8 bases match TRBD2. Germline V lookup: CDR1 MGHRA, CDR2 YSYEKL. The CDR3 is made up of 15 amino acids. The CDR3, as DNA: TGCGCCAGCAGCCAACCTCTCCTTAGCCGGGGGGGGCTGTTTTTT. Amino acids: CASSQPLLSRGGLFF.

This clonotype was seen only a few times. The rearrangement joins TRBV7-9 to TRBJ2-1; perhaps TRBD2 as D (6 bases). Germline V CDR1 and CDR2: SEHNR, FQNEAQ (reference sequence). V was trimmed by 5 bases and J by 6 bases, leaving 20 bases between them. The CDR3 length is 16 residues. CDR3: CASSRSVVAERNEQFF. The CDR3 nucleotides read TGTGCCAGCAGCCGATCCGTAGTAGCGGAACGCAATGAGCAGTTCTTC.

CDR3 nucleotide sequence: TGCAGCGTTATCATACGGACAGGGATAGATACGCAGTATTTT. Translated, it gives CSVIIRTGIDTQYF. This rearrangement joins TRBV29-1 to TRBJ2-3, with 8 bases aligning to TRBD1. This CDR3 contains 14 residues. From germline, CDR1 is SQVTM and CDR2 ANQGSEA. The J segment lost 5 bases and the V segment lost 5 bases, leaving 9 bases of the junction unmatched.

This clonotype was counted at least ten times. The rearrangement joins TRBV7-6 to TRBJ2-7; possibly TRBD2 for D (6 bases). The germline gives CDR1 SGHVS, CDR2 FNYEAQ. This CDR3 contains 13 residues. Trimming cost V 5 bases and J 3 bases, with 11 bases left between them. The CDR3, as DNA: TGTGCCAGCAGCCCCCGGGGACTCTACGAGCAGTACTTC. This translates into CASSPRGLYEQYF.

V and J are TRBV25-1 and TRBJ2-7; TRBD1 agrees at 11 bases. Germline trimming cut 6 bases from V and 7 bases from J; bases unmatched to any gene: 8. The CDR3 extends over 14 amino acids. Germline CDR1 is MGHDK and CDR2 is SYGVNS. The CDR3 DNA is TGTGCCAGCAGGGGGACAGGGGGACCTCGGGAGCAGTACTTC. Translation gives CASRGTGGPREQYF.

This clonotype was counted a single time. The rearrangement links TRBV2 to TRBJ2-3, with unresolved D. CDR3 size: 15 residues. CDR1 and CDR2 from the germline V gene are SNHLY and FYNNEI. V was clipped by 2 bases and J by 2 bases, with 11 bases between them. The CDR3 spells CASSERPGFTDTQYF. CDR3 nucleotides: TGTGCCAGCAGTGAAAGACCTGGGTTCACAGATACGCAGTATTTT. Together with reference TRBV2 and TRBJ2-3, the CDR3 gives the full variable domain: EPEVTQTPSHQVTQMGQEVILRCVPISNHLYFYWYRQILGQKVEFLVSFYNNEISEKSEIFDDQFSVERPDGSNFTLKIRSTKLEDSAMYFCASSERPGFTDTQYFGPGTRLTVL.

The rearrangement uses TRBV6-6 and TRBJ1-1; D possibly corresponds to TRBD1 (6 bases). Germline CDR1 MNHNY, CDR2 SVGAGI (reference sequence). The CDR3 runs to 17 residues. The V end was cut by 0 bases, the J end by 0 bases, with 14 bases between. The CDR3, as DNA: TGTGCCAGCAGTTACTCAGGGGGGGTTCAGGTGAACACTGAAGCTTTCTTT. Encoded protein: CASSYSGGVQVNTEAFF.

This clonotype has only a few counts. The rearrangement links TRBV29-1 to TRBJ2-1; D possibly uses TRBD1 or TRBD2 (5 bases each). The CDR3 consists of 16 residues. Germline CDR1 and CDR2: SQVTM and ANQGSEA. V was shortened by 2 bases and J by 6 bases, with 20 bases between the two germline ends. Here the CDR3 DNA reads TGCAGCGTTGAATACCCCGTGAGGGGAGAAGGCAATGAGCAGTTCTTC. The encoded protein is CSVEYPVRGEGNEQFF.

A few counts support this clonotype. The chain is built from TRBV18 and TRBJ1-3; a weak D match, TRBD1 (5 bases). Germline-derived CDR1 and CDR2 are KGHSH and LQKENI. This CDR3 spans 13 amino acids. The V and J ends lost 2 bases and 7 bases respectively, with 9 bases between them. The CDR3 is CASSPSDSNTIYF. As DNA, the CDR3 is TGTGCCAGCTCACCATCCGACAGTAACACCATATATTTT.

At least ten counts were recorded for this clonotype. The gene calls are TRBV7-8 and TRBJ1-2; tentatively, D is TRBD1 (5 bases). Germline V gives CDR1 SGHVS, CDR2 FQNEAQ. CDR3 length: 16 amino acids. The V gene lost 1 base and the J gene lost 0 bases, with 12 bases spanning the gap. DNA of the CDR3: TGTGCCAGCAGCTTAGGGGTCAGGGAAGCTAACTATGGCTACACCTTC. Protein: CASSLGVREANYGYTF. The variable domain in full, with the rest retrieved from reference TRBV7-8 and TRBJ1-2, is GAGVSQSPRYKVAKRGQDVALRCDPISGHVSLFWYQQALGQGPEFLTYFQNEAQLDKSGLPSDRFFAERPEGSVSTLKIQRTQQEDSAVYLCASSLGVREANYGYTFGSGTRLTVV.

The chain uses TRBV5-1 and TRBJ2-3, with no clear D. The germline gives CDR1 SGHRS, CDR2 YFSETQ. The CDR3 covers 14 residues. Trimming removed 0 bases from V and 2 bases from J, with 7 bases in between. CDR3 protein: CASSLAVLTDTQYF. CDR3 nucleotides: TGCGCCAGCAGCTTGGCAGTCCTCACAGATACGCAGTATTTT.